This TCR beta chain was sequenced during a study of vaccination and CD4 T cells after COVID-19. Study-wide background: Sampling that followed vaccination took place a median approximately 72 days after dose two, within a range of 14 to 241. Study observations and caveats: Convalescent patients showed a median roughly 90% of reactive clones that were seen only post-vaccination.

The Oncomine TCR Beta short-read assay was applied to DNA of cultured CD4+ T cells. TCRdb re-called the PCR reads through MiXCR, storing one row per CDR3 protein. This table holds tens of thousands of distinct CDR3 sequences, 70% found once. The CDR3 runs 13 residues. Looked up from germline, CDR1 is WNHNN and CDR2 is SYGVQD (reference sequence). The ends were cut back, 5 bases at V and 6 bases at J, with 12 bases in the middle. Points on this clonotype: What it recognizes is unknown.

Treatment: roughly 10-day PBMC culture with coronavirus spike peptide pools or control peptides (ViraFEST assay). The source of this sequence is a human donor who had recovered from COVID-19. Material for sequencing was CD4+ T cells from blood, cultured in vitro. This chain uses TRBV10-1 with TRBJ2-3, with D perhaps matching TRBD1 or TRBD2 (5 bases each). CDR3 nucleotides: TGCGCCAGCAGTCGGGACCCCACTGATACGCAGTATTTT. This translates into CASSRDPTDTQYF.